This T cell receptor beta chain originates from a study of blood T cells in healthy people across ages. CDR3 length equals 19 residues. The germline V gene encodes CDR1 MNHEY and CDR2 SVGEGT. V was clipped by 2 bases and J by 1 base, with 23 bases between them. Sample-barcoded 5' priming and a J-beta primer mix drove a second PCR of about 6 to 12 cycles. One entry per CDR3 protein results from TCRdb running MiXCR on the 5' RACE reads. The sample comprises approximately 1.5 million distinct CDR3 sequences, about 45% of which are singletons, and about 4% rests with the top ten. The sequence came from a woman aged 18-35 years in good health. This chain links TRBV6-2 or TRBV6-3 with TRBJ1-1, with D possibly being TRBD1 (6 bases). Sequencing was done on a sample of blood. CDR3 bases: TGTGCCAGCAGTTACACGTCACAGGGACCCACCCAAGGGAACACTGAAGCTTTCTTT. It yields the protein CASSYTSQGPTQGNTEAFF.